The rows below give T cell receptor beta chains drawn from one sample of a study of T cells in Graves' hyperthyroidism and ophthalmopathy. TCRdb redid the calling of the multiplex PCR reads with MiXCR, one entry per CDR3 protein. The repertoire holds about 250,000 distinct CDR3 sequences, approximately 25% seen once, with about a third in the top ten. The material sequenced was blood. The receptor set was obtained from a middle-aged woman with Graves' ophthalmopathy. Each CDR3 is given with its conserved first and last residue. The D gene is left open where the match is weak. Size values are once, few and many counts, or a class for expanded clones, and some rows have none.

clone_size d_call j_call v_call cdr3_aa cdr3_nt
- - TRBJ1-1 TRBV12-3/TRBV12-4 CANSLEVGAEAFF TGTGCCAACAGTTTGGAGGTCGGGGCGGAAGCTTTCTTT
many TRBD1 TRBJ2-5 TRBV9 CASSRRQGSNEETQYF TGTGCCAGCAGCAGACGACAGGGTTCGAACGAAGAGACCCAGTACTTC
many - TRBJ2-5 TRBV9 CASSGRGETQYF TGTGCCAGCAGCGGGAGGGGTGAGACCCAGTACTTC
many TRBD1 TRBJ2-7 TRBV5-1 CASRYSGTGPYEQYF TGCGCCAGCAGATACTCCGGGACAGGTCCCTACGAGCAGTACTTC
many - TRBJ2-7 TRBV11-1 CASALRGADYEQYF TGTGCCAGCGCACTGAGGGGGGCGGACTACGAGCAGTACTTC
many - TRBJ1-1 TRBV10-3 CAISESIANLVTEAFF TGTGCCATCAGTGAGTCGATAGCGAATCTCGTCACTGAAGCTTTCTTT
few - TRBJ2-3 TRBV5-1 CASSLQGRPSTDTQYF TGCGCCAGCAGCCTACAGGGAAGACCTAGCACAGATACGCAGTATTTT
few - TRBJ1-2 TRBV6-2/TRBV6-3 CASSYSFPGYTF TGTGCCAGCAGTTACTCGTTTCCCGGCTACACCTTC
- - TRBJ2-5 TRBV20-1 CSARAPAGRQETQYF TGCAGTGCTAGAGCCCCGGCAGGGAGACAAGAGACCCAGTACTTC
many TRBD1 TRBJ2-7 TRBV11-2 CASSFRDRKDEQYF TGTGCCAGCAGCTTTCGGGACAGGAAGGACGAGCAGTACTTC
- - TRBJ2-7 TRBV29-1 CSVTSGEVEQYF TGCAGCGTGACTTCGGGAGAGGTCGAGCAGTACTTC
many TRBD1 TRBJ2-7 TRBV28 CASSPGTGGNYEQYF TGTGCCAGCAGCCCCGGGACAGGGGGGAACTACGAGCAGTACTTC
- TRBD2 TRBJ2-5 TRBV9 CASSVSGRTETQYF TGTGCCAGCAGCGTAAGCGGGAGGACAGAGACCCAGTACTTC
- - TRBJ1-1 TRBV12-3/TRBV12-4 CASSLGVGLRATEAFF TGTGCCAGCAGTTTAGGCGTGGGACTGAGGGCCACTGAAGCTTTCTTT
many - TRBJ2-7 TRBV6-5 CASSYSVTSRNYEQYF TGTGCCAGCAGTTACTCTGTAACTAGCCGCAACTACGAGCAGTACTTC
many - TRBJ2-5 TRBV20-1 CSVPIAYQETQYF TGCAGTGTTCCTATTGCGTACCAAGAGACCCAGTACTTC
many TRBD1 TRBJ2-5 TRBV20-1 CSAPLWDRETQYF TGCAGTGCTCCCCTCTGGGACAGAGAGACCCAGTACTTC
few TRBD1 TRBJ1-2 TRBV7-2 CASSYRTGENGYTF TGTGCCAGCAGCTATCGTACAGGGGAGAATGGCTACACCTTC
many TRBD2 TRBJ2-5 TRBV12-3/TRBV12-4 CASSFRGGTQYF TGTGCCAGCAGTTTCCGGGGGGGGACCCAGTACTTC